These 6 T cell receptor beta chains originate from one sample sequenced in a study of Ad26.COV2.S vaccination and SARS-CoV-2 variants. The treatment here: about 20 received Ad26.COV2.S at low or high dose, single or two shots; about 5 received placebo; per-sample allocation not given. Day 63 after the first injection of vaccine or placebo was the sampling time. The assay was immunoSEQ multiplex PCR, and TCRdb's table has in-frame clones only and misses some. Of roughly 680,000 clones in the sample, around 89% were seen once. The material sequenced was peripheral blood, taken in a trial of Ad26.COV2.S vaccine versus placebo. The origin of the receptors is a person between 18 and 65 years old who received the Ad26.COV2.S COVID-19 vaccine or a placebo.

The genes are TRBV7-9 and TRBJ2-3; D not resolved. Per the germline V gene, CDR1 is SEHNR and CDR2 is FQNEAQ (reference sequence). Deletions cut 4 bases from V and 0 bases from J, with 8 bases between. This CDR3 has 14 residues. CDR3: CASSSLGSTDTQYF. The CDR3 nucleotides are TGTGCCAGCAGCTCCCTGGGCAGCACAGATACGCAGTATTTT.

The rearrangement uses TRBV27 and TRBJ1-6; D might be TRBD1 (5 bases). This CDR3 region has 15 residues. Trimming took off 5 bases at V and 8 bases at J, with 16 bases between the two ends. The germline V gene encodes CDR1 MNHEY and CDR2 SMNVEV (reference sequence). As DNA, the CDR3 is TGTGCCAGCAGTACTCTTTGGGGGAGGGATTCACCCCTCCACTTT. Residues: CASSTLWGRDSPLHF.

The V call is TRBV15, the J call TRBJ2-2, with 13 bases matching TRBD2. CDR3 length: 19 amino acids. The V gene end was trimmed by 1 base and the J gene end by 3 bases; junction bases not matched to a gene: 8. Germline V lookup: CDR1 LNHNV, CDR2 YYDKDF (reference sequence). The CDR3: CATSRGNRLAGGHTGELFF. The DNA of the CDR3 is TGTGCCACCAGCAGAGGAAATCGACTAGCGGGGGGCCACACCGGGGAGCTGTTTTTT.

The genes are TRBV19 and TRBJ2-7, with 7 bases fitting TRBD1. The CDR3 totals 14 residues. J lost 2 bases, V lost 3 bases, and 4 bases had no gene match. CDR1 is LNHDA, CDR2 SQIVND, per germline (reference sequence). This chain's CDR3 is CASSIVTGPYEQYF. In DNA form, the CDR3 reads TGTGCCAGTAGTATTGTGACAGGGCCCTACGAGCAGTACTTC.

This chain links TRBV5-5 with TRBJ2-1; 7 bases map to TRBD2. Trimming at V came to 0 bases and at J to 4 bases, leaving 1 base not matched to a gene. Germline lookup yields CDR1 SGHKS and CDR2 YYEKEE (reference sequence). The CDR3 has 14 residues. The CDR3 is CASSLEGGYNEQFF. As DNA, the CDR3 is TGTGCCAGCAGCTTGGAGGGAGGGTACAATGAGCAGTTCTTC.

The table lists this clone with a count of one. The same CDR3 can be traced to other DNA sequences in this sample. The chain has TRBV2 and TRBJ2-1; D is undetermined. CDR3 length: 13 amino acids. Between the trimmed V and J ends, which lost 4 bases and 3 bases, there was a span of 7 bases. From germline, CDR1 is SNHLY and CDR2 FYNNEI. CDR3 DNA: TGTGCCAGCAGTGGGACGGGCTACAATGAGCAGTTCTTC. Its protein product is CASSGTGYNEQFF.